These 30 T cell receptor beta chains were all obtained from the same sample, sequenced in a study of blood T cell repertoires in COVID-19. Profiling relied on immunoSEQ multiplex PCR, and the TCRdb table lists in-frame clones only, not all of them. In the table there are about 190,000 clones, 75% to 90% of which are singletons. Sequenced sample: peripheral blood. Source of these receptors: a man aged 35 to 55 with acute or convalescent COVID-19.

The chain recombines TRBV10-3 with TRBJ2-7; a possible D gene is TRBD2 (6 bases). The CDR3 is 14 residues long. Looked up from germline, CDR1 is ENHRY and CDR2 is SYGVKD. The ends were cut back, 7 bases at V and 0 bases at J, with 13 bases in the middle. CDR3: CAINPGGTSYEQYF. The CDR3 DNA sequence: TGTGCCATCAATCCCGGGGGTACCTCCTACGAGCAGTACTTC.

The chain employs TRBV4-3 and TRBJ2-5; no clear D. V was shortened by 1 base and J by 2 bases, with 11 bases between the two germline ends. CDR1 is LGHNA and CDR2 is YSLEER in the germline V gene. The CDR3 runs 15 residues. The CDR3 sequence: CASSQVLGWQETQYF. As DNA, the CDR3 is TGCGCCAGCAGCCAAGTTCTAGGTTGGCAAGAGACCCAGTACTTC.

This chain connects TRBV5-1 to TRBJ2-5, with 10 nucleotides matching TRBD2. Germline assignment: CDR1 SGHRS and CDR2 YFSETQ. V trimming: 4 bases; J trimming: 5 bases; junction bases outside the gene matches: 2. The CDR3 consists of 13 residues. The CDR3 reads CASSLGLAETQYF. As DNA, the CDR3 is TGCGCCAGCAGCCTGGGACTAGCGGAGACCCAGTACTTC.

This clone was detected only once. CDR3 amino acids: CATSRDWDRDYNEQFF. The CDR3 DNA reads as TGTGCCACCAGCAGAGATTGGGACAGAGACTACAATGAGCAGTTCTTC. The V and J genes are TRBV15 and TRBJ2-1; the match to TRBD1 covers 7 bases. CDR1 is LNHNV and CDR2 is YYDKDF in the germline V gene (reference sequence). There are 16 residues in the CDR3. With V trimmed by 0 bases and J by 3 bases, 5 bases remained unmatched.

This chain's CDR3 is CASSSQLSGSTDTQYF. In DNA form, the CDR3 reads TGTGCCAGCAGCTCCCAACTCAGCGGTAGCACAGATACGCAGTATTTT. The chain recombines TRBV11-2 with TRBJ2-3, with D possibly being TRBD2 (5 bases). V was pared by 4 bases and J by 0 bases, with 14 bases between. CDR3 size: 16 residues. Germline V gene lookup returns CDR1 SGHAT and CDR2 FQNNGV.

The chain joins TRBV30 to TRBJ1-2; maybe TRBD1 (5 bases). CDR1 is GTSNPN and CDR2 is SVGIG in the germline V gene (reference sequence). This CDR3 region has 12 residues. V was cut by 8 bases and J by 7 bases, with 17 bases left in between. The DNA of the CDR3 is TGTGCCCGGCCGGACAAAGGCTCTGGCTACACCTTC. It codes for CARPDKGSGYTF.

V gene TRBV24-1 combines with J gene TRBJ2-1; 7 bases fit TRBD2. The CDR3 extends over 15 amino acids. Per germline, CDR1 KGHDR and CDR2 SFDVKD. The trim removed 4 bases at V and 9 bases at J, leaving 11 bases unmatched. CDR3 sequence reads: CATSEGWAGEAEQFF. CDR3 in DNA: TGTGCCACCAGTGAAGGCTGGGCGGGGGAGGCTGAGCAGTTCTTC.

The chain recombines TRBV9 with TRBJ1-1; 12 nucleotides align to TRBD1. The ends lost 4 bases at V and 3 bases at J; junction bases unmatched: 7. CDR3 length: 16 residues. Germline V gives CDR1 SGDLS, CDR2 YYNGEE. The CDR3 is CASSPRDRGQYTEAFF. In DNA, the CDR3 is TGTGCCAGCAGCCCCCGGGACAGGGGGCAGTACACTGAAGCTTTCTTT.

The chain couples TRBV5-1 to TRBJ2-7; maybe TRBD1 (5 bases). Germline V gene lookup returns CDR1 SGHRS and CDR2 YFSETQ. V lost 0 bases to trimming and J lost 0 bases, with 7 bases between them. This CDR3 comprises 14 residues. As DNA, the CDR3 is TGCGCCAGCAGCTTGGAGACAGTCTCCTACGAGCAGTACTTC. It yields the protein CASSLETVSYEQYF.

The sample holds a few counts of this clone. This rearrangement joins TRBV3-1 (or the pseudogene TRBV3-2) to TRBJ1-1; maybe TRBD1 (6 bases). V lost 1 base and J lost 6, with 12 bases in between. This CDR3 is built from 14 residues. Germline loops: CDR1 LGHDT, CDR2 YNNKEL (reference sequence). The CDR3 DNA is TGTGCCAGCAGCCAAGTAGGGGGTCTCCCTGAAGCTTTCTTT. This translates into CASSQVGGLPEAFF.

J is TRBJ1-4 and V is TRBV6-5; 8 positions agree with TRBD1. The CDR3 sequence is 14 residues long. V shed 4 bases and J 7 bases; nucleotides not matched to a gene: 5. Per the germline V gene, CDR1 is MNHEY and CDR2 is SVGAGI. The CDR3 is CASSLGQGTEKLFF. The CDR3 DNA is TGTGCCAGCAGTTTAGGACAGGGAACTGAAAAACTGTTTTTT.

This clone occurred a few times. The V call is TRBV4-2, the J call TRBJ1-1; D is possibly TRBD1 (5 bases). V lost 0 bases and J lost 10, with 12 bases in between. Germline CDR1 reads LGHNA; CDR2 reads YNFKEQ. CDR3 size: 13 residues. The CDR3 loop is CASSQESAGGAFF. The CDR3 DNA reads as TGTGCCAGCAGCCAAGAGTCGGCCGGGGGAGCTTTCTTT.

J is TRBJ1-2 and V is TRBV3-1 (or the pseudogene TRBV3-2); possibly TRBD1 for D (6 bases). In germline, CDR1 is LGHDT, CDR2 YNNKEL (reference sequence). The CDR3 has 16 amino acids. V was trimmed by 1 base and J by 6 bases, leaving 18 bases between them. DNA of the CDR3: TGTGCCAGCAGCCAAGTCTTCCTGGACAGAATCGATGGCTACACCTTC. Translating it yields CASSQVFLDRIDGYTF.

This clone has only one observation. This rearrangement joins TRBV19 to TRBJ2-7; D gene unclear. Germline V gene lookup returns CDR1 LNHDA and CDR2 SQIVND (reference sequence). The CDR3 has 14 amino acids. The V gene lost 5 bases and the J gene lost 1 base, with 12 bases spanning the gap. The CDR3 protein is CASSFNYLSYEQYF. Written as DNA, the CDR3 is TGTGCCAGTAGTTTTAACTACCTATCCTACGAGCAGTACTTC. The variable domain in full, with the rest retrieved from reference TRBV19 and TRBJ2-7, is DGGITQSPKYLFRKEGQNVTLSCEQNLNHDAMYWYRQDPGQGLRLIYYSQIVNDFQKGDIAEGYSVSREKKESFPLTVTSAQKNPTAFYLCASSFNYLSYEQYFGPGTRLTVT.

The rearrangement uses TRBV5-1 and TRBJ1-1, with D unclear. Trimming stripped 0 bases from V and 2 bases from J, with 8 bases between. Per germline, CDR1 SGHRS and CDR2 YFSETQ. This CDR3 comprises 14 residues. The CDR3 protein is CASSLVGVNTEAFF. In nucleotides, the CDR3 is TGCGCCAGCAGCTTGGTCGGGGTAAACACTGAAGCTTTCTTT.

This clone showed up just once. The V gene is TRBV5-1, the J gene TRBJ2-7; D may be TRBD1 (6 bases). The CDR3 is 13 amino acids. Germline-derived CDR1 and CDR2 are SGHRS and YFSETQ. V was shortened by 1 base and J by 6 bases, with 11 bases between the two germline ends. The CDR3 DNA reads TGCGCCAGCAGCTTGATATCAGGGGTCGAGCAGTACTTC. It is translated as CASSLISGVEQYF. The full variable domain, completed using reference TRBV5-1 and TRBJ2-7, is KAGVTQTPRYLIKTRGQQVTLSCSPISGHRSVSWYQQTPGQGLQFLFEYFSETQRNKGNFPGRFSGRQFSNSRSEMNVSTLELGDSALYLCASSLISGVEQYFGPGTRLTVT.

The chain is built from TRBV21-1 and TRBJ2-3; the D call in the table, TRBD2, was not verified against the DNA. TRBV21-1 is termed a pseudogene. This CDR3 has 13 amino acids. The CDR3 nucleotides read TGTGCCAGCAGTCCCGGAGGCACAGATACGCAGTATTTT. Translating gives CASSPGGTDTQYF.

This clone was seen only a few times. CDR3 sequence reads: CASSESRRGELFF. DNA for the CDR3: TGCGCCAGCAGTGAGTCCCGCAGGGGGGAGCTGTTTTTT. This sequence joins TRBV10-2 and TRBJ2-2; D call uncertain. The CDR3 sequence is 13 residues long. V was pared by 0 bases and J by 8 bases, with 7 bases between. Looked up from germline, CDR1 is WSHSY and CDR2 is SAAADI.

For this clone: The sample contains more than one DNA sequence encoding this CDR3. CDR3 nucleotides: TGTGCCAGCAGCTTAGCAGGGGGCGGTGGCTACACCTTC. Encoded protein: CASSLAGGGGYTF. V and J are TRBV11-2 and TRBJ1-2, with TRBD1 matching over 8 bases. J was trimmed by 7 bases and V by 1 base; bases with no gene match: 2. Germline CDR1 is SGHAT and CDR2 is FQNNGV. The CDR3 totals 13 residues.

The chain joins TRBV28 to TRBJ1-2, with 7 bases that match TRBD1. The J segment lost 8 bases and the V segment lost 5 bases, leaving 17 bases of the junction unmatched. Germline CDR1 reads MDHEN; CDR2 reads SYDVKM. The length of the CDR3 is 16 residues. CDR3 loop: CASSLSTGISPWGYTF. For the CDR3, the DNA is TGTGCCAGCAGTCTCTCGACAGGGATTAGTCCCTGGGGCTACACCTTC.

The chain uses TRBV3-1 (or the pseudogene TRBV3-2) and TRBJ2-2, with 10 nucleotides matching TRBD1. This CDR3 contains 17 residues. In germline, CDR1 is LGHDT, CDR2 YNNKEL (reference sequence). Germline trimming cut 4 bases from V and 7 bases from J; bases unmatched to any gene: 12. CDR3 protein: CASSPRDRGLRDGELFF. In nucleotides, the CDR3 is TGTGCCAGCAGCCCAAGGGACAGGGGCCTACGGGACGGGGAGCTGTTTTTT.

V usage is TRBV2 and J usage is TRBJ1-3; D not certain. V was cut by 7 bases and J by 0 bases, with 10 bases left in between. Germline V gene sequence: CDR1 SNHLY, CDR2 FYNNEI. This CDR3 has 14 residues. CDR3 coding DNA: TGTGCCAGCAAAGACGGGAACTCTGGAAACACCATATATTTT. Translated, it gives CASKDGNSGNTIYF.

This clone was seen a handful of times. The gene calls are TRBV7-2 and TRBJ2-3; TRBD2 matches 9 bases. V shed 5 bases and J 3 bases; nucleotides not matched to a gene: 12. Germline V gene data show CDR1 as SGHTA and CDR2 as FQGNSA. This CDR3 comprises 17 residues. The CDR3 region has the DNA TGTGCCAGCAGCCTGAGAGGCGGGGGGGCCCGGACAGATACGCAGTATTTT. Translated: CASSLRGGGARTDTQYF.

The sample holds one count of this clone. V gene TRBV7-2 combines with J gene TRBJ1-2; 8 nucleotides align to TRBD1. CDR1 and CDR2 (germline): SGHTA, FQGNSA. The CDR3 loop spans 14 amino acids. The junction had 6 bases not matched to a gene; V was cut back by 2 bases and J by 7 bases. The CDR3 sequence: CASSLRRGPGGYTF. DNA for the CDR3: TGTGCCAGCAGCTTACGCAGGGGGCCGGGTGGCTACACCTTC. The variable domain in full, with the rest retrieved from reference TRBV7-2 and TRBJ1-2, is GAGVSQSPSNKVTEKGKDVELRCDPISGHTALYWYRQSLGQGLEFLIYFQGNSAPDKSGLPSDRFSAERTGGSVSTLTIQRTQQEDSAVYLCASSLRRGPGGYTFGSGTRLTVV.

This rearrangement joins TRBV11-2 to TRBJ2-7; tentative D call: TRBD1 (6 bases). The CDR3 runs to 15 residues. The V and J ends lost 3 bases and 3 bases respectively, with 15 bases between them. Germline loops: CDR1 SGHAT, CDR2 FQNNGV. The CDR3, as DNA: TGTGCCAGCAGCTTGACCGGGACATTAAACTACGAGCAGTACTTC. Amino acid sequence: CASSLTGTLNYEQYF.

The chain uses TRBV19 and TRBJ2-2; 12 nucleotides align to TRBD2. The V segment lost 5 bases and the J segment 7 bases; nucleotides outside the gene matches: 11. CDR3 length: 17 amino acids. Germline CDR1 reads LNHDA; CDR2 reads SQIVND (reference sequence). CDR3 amino acids: CASSDLAGGPFIGELFF. CDR3 DNA: TGTGCCAGTAGTGACCTAGCGGGGGGGCCTTTTATCGGGGAGCTGTTTTTT.

The chain is built from TRBV3-1 (or the pseudogene TRBV3-2) and TRBJ2-3; TRBD1 might be the D (7 bases). The germline V and J ends were trimmed by 4 bases and 0 bases, with 14 bases remaining between them. Germline V lookup: CDR1 LGHDT, CDR2 YNNKEL (reference sequence). This CDR3 spans 16 amino acids. CDR3 protein: CASSPYRGGSTDTQYF. The CDR3 bases are TGTGCCAGCAGCCCTTACAGGGGAGGTAGCACAGATACGCAGTATTTT.

The J gene is TRBJ1-5, the V gene TRBV7-9, with TRBD1 matching 9 bases. CDR3 length: 15 amino acids. The V gene end was trimmed by 5 bases and the J gene end by 4 bases; junction bases not matched to a gene: 6. Germline lookup yields CDR1 SEHNR and CDR2 FQNEAQ (reference sequence). The CDR3 DNA sequence: TGTGCCAGCAGCGCCGGACAGGGGTTTAATCAGCCCCAGCATTTT. Protein product: CASSAGQGFNQPQHF.

The chain recombines TRBV20-1 with TRBJ1-5; D possibly corresponds to TRBD1 (5 bases). This CDR3 has 15 amino acids. V lost 3 bases and J 7 bases, leaving 19 bases between the germline ends. Germline CDR1 is DFQATT and CDR2 is SNEGSKA (reference sequence). CDR3 DNA: TGCAGTGCTAGTTATTCGTCAGGGATGGACCAGCCCCAGCATTTT. Translated, it gives CSASYSSGMDQPQHF.

This rearrangement joins TRBV6-2 or TRBV6-3 to TRBJ2-1, with 13 nucleotides matching TRBD2. This CDR3 region has 19 residues. J gave up 0 bases and V 4 bases, and 9 bases lay outside the gene matches. CDR1 MNHEY and CDR2 SVGEGT come from the germline V gene. CDR3 amino acids: CASSSGTSGALSSYNEQFF. The CDR3 DNA follows: TGTGCCAGCAGTTCCGGGACTAGCGGGGCGTTAAGCTCCTACAATGAGCAGTTCTTC.